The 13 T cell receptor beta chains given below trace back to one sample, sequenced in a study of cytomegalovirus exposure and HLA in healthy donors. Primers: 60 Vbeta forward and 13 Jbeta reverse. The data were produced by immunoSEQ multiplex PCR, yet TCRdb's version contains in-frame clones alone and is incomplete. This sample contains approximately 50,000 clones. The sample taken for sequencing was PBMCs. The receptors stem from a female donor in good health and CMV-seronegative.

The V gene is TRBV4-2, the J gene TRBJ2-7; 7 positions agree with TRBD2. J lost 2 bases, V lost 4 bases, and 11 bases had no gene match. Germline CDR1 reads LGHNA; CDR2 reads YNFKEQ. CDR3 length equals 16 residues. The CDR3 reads CASSPEGGGGPYEQYF. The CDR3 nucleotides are TGTGCCAGCAGCCCCGAGGGTGGCGGGGGACCCTACGAGCAGTACTTC.

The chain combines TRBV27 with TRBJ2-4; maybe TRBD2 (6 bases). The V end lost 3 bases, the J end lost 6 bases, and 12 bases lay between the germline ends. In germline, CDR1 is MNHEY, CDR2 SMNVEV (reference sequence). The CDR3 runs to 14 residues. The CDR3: CASSFRMGGNIQYF. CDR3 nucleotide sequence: TGTGCCAGCAGTTTCCGGATGGGAGGAAACATTCAGTACTTC.

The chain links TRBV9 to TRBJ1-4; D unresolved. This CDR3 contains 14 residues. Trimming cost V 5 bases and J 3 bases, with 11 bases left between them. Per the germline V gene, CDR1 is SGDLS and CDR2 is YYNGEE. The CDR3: CASSPPGPNEKLFF. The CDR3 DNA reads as TGTGCCAGCAGTCCCCCGGGTCCTAATGAAAAACTGTTTTTT.

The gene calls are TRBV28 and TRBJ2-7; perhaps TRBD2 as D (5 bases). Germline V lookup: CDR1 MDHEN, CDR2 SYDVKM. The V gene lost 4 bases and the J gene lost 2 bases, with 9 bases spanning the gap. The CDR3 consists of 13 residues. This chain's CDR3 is CASSSGGTYEQYF. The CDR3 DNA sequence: TGTGCCAGCAGTTCCGGAGGTACCTACGAGCAGTACTTC. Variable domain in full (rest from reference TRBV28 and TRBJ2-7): DVKVTQSSRYLVKRTGEKVFLECVQDMDHENMFWYRQDPGLGLRLIYFSYDVKMKEKGDIPEGYSVSREKKERFSLILESASTNQTSMYLCASSSGGTYEQYFGPGTRLTVT.

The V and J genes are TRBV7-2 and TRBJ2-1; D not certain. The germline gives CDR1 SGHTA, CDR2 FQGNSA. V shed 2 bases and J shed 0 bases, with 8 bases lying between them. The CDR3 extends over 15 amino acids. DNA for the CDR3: TGTGCCAGCAGCTTACAGGTTACCTCCTACAATGAGCAGTTCTTC. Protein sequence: CASSLQVTSYNEQFF.

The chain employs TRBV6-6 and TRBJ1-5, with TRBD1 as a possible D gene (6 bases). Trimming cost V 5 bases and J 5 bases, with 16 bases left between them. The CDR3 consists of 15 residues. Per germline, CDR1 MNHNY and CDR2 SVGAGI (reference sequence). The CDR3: CASSTRQAGDQPQHF. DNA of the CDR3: TGTGCCAGCAGTACCCGACAGGCGGGGGATCAGCCCCAGCATTTT.

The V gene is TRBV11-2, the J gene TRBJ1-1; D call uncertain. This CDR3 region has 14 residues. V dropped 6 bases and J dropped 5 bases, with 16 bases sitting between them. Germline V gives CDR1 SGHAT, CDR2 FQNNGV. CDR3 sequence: CASRPTGLGTEAFF. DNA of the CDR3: TGTGCCAGCAGACCGACGGGGTTGGGAACTGAAGCTTTCTTT. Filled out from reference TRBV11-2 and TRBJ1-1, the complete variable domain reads EAGVAQSPRYKIIEKRQSVAFWCNPISGHATLYWYQQILGQGPKLLIQFQNNGVVDDSQLPKDRFSAERLKGVDSTLKIQPAKLEDSAVYLCASRPTGLGTEAFFGQGTRLTVV.

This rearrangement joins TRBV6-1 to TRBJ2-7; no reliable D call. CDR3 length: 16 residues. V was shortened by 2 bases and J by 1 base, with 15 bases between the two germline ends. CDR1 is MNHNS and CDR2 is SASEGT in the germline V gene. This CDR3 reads CASSEQPTESSYEQYF. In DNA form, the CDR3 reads TGTGCCAGCAGTGAACAGCCCACAGAATCTTCCTACGAGCAGTACTTC.

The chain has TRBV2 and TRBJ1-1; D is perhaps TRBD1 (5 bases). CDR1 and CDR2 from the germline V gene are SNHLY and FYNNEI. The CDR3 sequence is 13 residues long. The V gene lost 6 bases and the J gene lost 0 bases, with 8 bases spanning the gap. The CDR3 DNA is TGTGCCAGCAGCGCGACAGTGAACACTGAAGCTTTCTTT. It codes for CASSATVNTEAFF.

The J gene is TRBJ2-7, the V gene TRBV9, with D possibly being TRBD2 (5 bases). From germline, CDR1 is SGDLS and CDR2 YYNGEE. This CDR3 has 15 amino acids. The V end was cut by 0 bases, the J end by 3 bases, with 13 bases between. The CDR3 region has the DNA TGTGCCAGCAGCGTAGGAGGGCTAGCTGGCTACGAGCAGTACTTC. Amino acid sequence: CASSVGGLAGYEQYF.

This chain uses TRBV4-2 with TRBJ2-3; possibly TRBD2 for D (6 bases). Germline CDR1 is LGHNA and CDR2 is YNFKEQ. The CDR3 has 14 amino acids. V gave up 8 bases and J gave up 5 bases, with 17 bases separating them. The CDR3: CASGAGRREDTQYF. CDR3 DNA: TGTGCCAGCGGGGCGGGACGTAGAGAAGATACGCAGTATTTT.

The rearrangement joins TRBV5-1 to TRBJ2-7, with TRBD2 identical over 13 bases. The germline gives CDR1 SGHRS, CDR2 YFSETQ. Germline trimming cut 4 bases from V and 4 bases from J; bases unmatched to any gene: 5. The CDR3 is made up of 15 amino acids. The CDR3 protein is CASSAGLAGTYEQYF. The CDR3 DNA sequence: TGCGCCAGCAGCGCGGGACTAGCGGGAACTTACGAGCAGTACTTC.

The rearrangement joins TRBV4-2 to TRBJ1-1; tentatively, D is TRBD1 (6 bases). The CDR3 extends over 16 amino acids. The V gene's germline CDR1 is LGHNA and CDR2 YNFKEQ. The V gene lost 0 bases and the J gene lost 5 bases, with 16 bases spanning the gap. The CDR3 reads CASSQEGAGVRTEAFF. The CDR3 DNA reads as TGTGCCAGCAGCCAAGAGGGGGCGGGAGTCCGAACTGAAGCTTTCTTT.